This TCR beta chain was retrieved from a study of cytomegalovirus exposure and HLA in healthy donors. CDR1 is LNHDA, CDR2 SQIVND, per germline (reference sequence). With V trimmed by 3 bases and J by 4 bases, 8 bases remained unmatched. The CDR3 length is 15 residues. On this clone: Its matching antigen is unknown.

A multiplex PCR was run with 60 Vbeta primers and 13 Jbeta primers. This table comes from immunoSEQ multiplex PCR, and its TCRdb copy is limited to in-frame clones, with some not included. This table holds over 100,000 clones. Study findings and constraints: Information on immune exposure was restricted to one variable (CMV serostatus). Per a prior analysis, the majority of TCR beta V segments were productive roughly 90% or roughly 30% of the time.

Donors were ostensibly healthy at sampling, although undocumented immune exposures were probable. The TCR comes from a man aged 30-40 years in good health and CMV-seronegative. Sequenced: PBMCs. V is TRBV19 and J is TRBJ2-7, with 8 positions matching TRBD1. In nucleotides, the CDR3 is TGTGCCAGTAGTATTGGGGCCCAGGGGGCGTACGAGCAGTACTTC. Amino acids: CASSIGAQGAYEQYF.